This TCR beta chain was identified in a study of shared clonotypes between healthy human individuals (TCRdb year 2020). As for the study more broadly: A couple of women and a few men aged 18 to 49 years were included in the cohort. For each donor, CD4 naive and CD4 memory were each run on three plates, CD8 naive on two plates, and CD8 memory on one plate. The study deeply sequenced blood TCR repertoires of about five healthy adults to estimate repertoire size and the extent of clonotype sharing between individuals. To increase sequencing depth and limit assay-specific biases, TCR repertoire library preparation and sequencing were carried out by different laboratories using diverse techniques. Between about 0.94 and 8.9 billion PBMCs per donor were obtained by leukapheresis. General conclusions and limits of the study: Across a few donors, around 5% of naive CD4, approximately 3.5% of naive CD8, about 2.3% of memory CD4, and about 0.44% of memory CD8 clonotypes were shared. Pairwise subsampling indicated that sequencing depth was expected to affect the degree of clonotype sharing among donors. Only blood was sampled, and tissue TCR repertoires likely differ from those in blood. Compared with non-shared clonotypes, clonotypes shared by all four sorted-subset donors had higher generation probabilities. Even with the large sequencing depth, rarefaction of the sorted-subset datasets indicated that sequencing was incomplete. Larger estimated clonotype richness was generally found for naive subsets than for memory subsets. Because the study included only a small number of donors, the genetic and exposure-history diversity represented was limited.

With respect to this clone: Its specific antigen is unknown. No base quality values were provided; no much bigger clone lies one nucleotide off.

For the CD8 naive samples, CD45RO-negative cells were positively selected for CCR7, yielding a CD45RA+CCR7+ population from which TemRA cells were excluded. The donors were healthy, HIV-negative adults who had no recently reported acute infections or vaccinations. Only Caucasian adults living in Nashville, Tennessee, USA were represented among the donors. Blood was collected by leukapheresis, and PBMCs were isolated by Ficoll-Histopaque density gradient centrifugation and then cryopreserved in liquid nitrogen vapor phase. Analytical flow cytometry was used to check the purity and quantity of each magnetically sorted T cell population. From each sorted fraction, genomic DNA was isolated and quantified by UV absorbance on a Nanodrop 2000c. TCR CDR3 regions were amplified from genomic DNA by multiplex PCR using the deep immunoSEQ assay. Extracted genomic DNA from each cell subset was spread evenly across all wells of several immunoSEQ 96-well plates, with each plate serving as a replicate. Each replicate PCR for sorted subsets received 200 ng genomic DNA, equal to tens of thousands of T cell genomes. Purified libraries were measured with a Qubit 3.0 fluorometer, size-checked on a Bioanalyzer 2100, and measured again with the KAPA Library Quantification kit. Every immunoSEQ 96-well plate was sequenced on a dedicated single-read 150-cycle Illumina NextSeq 550 flow cell. On the study's bioinformatics: Because the immunoSEQ output included only junctional sequences and no quality scores, the filtering could not be the same as the filtering used for full-length reads. Sequences were annotated with PyIR, a Python wrapper for IgBLAST v1.9, and V/J genes and CDR3 were assigned using IMGT germline references. Reads were filtered out if the reads had weak V/J assignments (E-value above 1e-6), no CDR3, stop codons, out-of-frame junctions, or ambiguous translated residues. V3J clonotypes were defined by identical inferred V gene, J gene, and CDR3 amino acid sequence. To compute the percentage overlap between repertoires, the number of shared unique clonotypes was divided by the size of the smaller repertoire. Richness of each repertoire was evaluated using RTK rarefaction, the Chao1 estimator, and Recon v2.1 estimates of unobserved clonotypes. OLGA was used to compute generation probabilities for all TCRbeta clonotypes that the gDNA method yielded from a handful of donors. The table comes from immuneACCESS by way of TCRdb, which keeps in-frame sequences with V and J called. Part of the clones is missing from these tables; in studies checked, under half for an unresolved V gene and the rest for unknown reasons. That table gives V, J and clone size, and the DNA gave D and trimming. This sample is represented by roughly 770,000 clones; just over 95% of them were singletons. The top ten clones comprise roughly 0.23% of the sample.

At the junction V is shortened by 7 bases and J by 2 bases, with 12 bases in between. From the cysteine up to the phenylalanine, the CDR3 has a length of 13 residues. The kept DNA is CDR3 alone, 39 bases in frame from the first base. The germline V gene specifies WSHSY as CDR1 and SAAADI as CDR2. The chain is assembled from TRBV10-2 and TRBJ2-7, with no confident D gene call. Sequenced sample: naive CD8+ T cells sorted from blood. The sample's cell subset or site label, in plain terms: CD45RA+CCR7+. The TCR was taken from a man aged 25-45 years in good health. The nucleotide sequence reads as follows: TGCGCCAGCACTATCCAGCCGGCCTACGAGCAGTACTTC. Its protein reads: CASTIQPAYEQYF.